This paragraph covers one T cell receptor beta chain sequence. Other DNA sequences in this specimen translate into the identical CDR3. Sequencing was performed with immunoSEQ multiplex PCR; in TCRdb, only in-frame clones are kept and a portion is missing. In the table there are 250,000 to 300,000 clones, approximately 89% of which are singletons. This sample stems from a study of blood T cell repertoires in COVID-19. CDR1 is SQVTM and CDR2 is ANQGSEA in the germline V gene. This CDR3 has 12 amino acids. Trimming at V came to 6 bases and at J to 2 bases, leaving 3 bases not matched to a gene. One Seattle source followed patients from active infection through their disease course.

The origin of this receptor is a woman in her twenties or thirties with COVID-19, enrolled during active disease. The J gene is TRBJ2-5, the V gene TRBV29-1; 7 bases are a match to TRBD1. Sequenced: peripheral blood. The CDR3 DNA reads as TGCAGCGTGCGGACAGGACAAGAGACCCAGTACTTC. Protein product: CSVRTGQETQYF.